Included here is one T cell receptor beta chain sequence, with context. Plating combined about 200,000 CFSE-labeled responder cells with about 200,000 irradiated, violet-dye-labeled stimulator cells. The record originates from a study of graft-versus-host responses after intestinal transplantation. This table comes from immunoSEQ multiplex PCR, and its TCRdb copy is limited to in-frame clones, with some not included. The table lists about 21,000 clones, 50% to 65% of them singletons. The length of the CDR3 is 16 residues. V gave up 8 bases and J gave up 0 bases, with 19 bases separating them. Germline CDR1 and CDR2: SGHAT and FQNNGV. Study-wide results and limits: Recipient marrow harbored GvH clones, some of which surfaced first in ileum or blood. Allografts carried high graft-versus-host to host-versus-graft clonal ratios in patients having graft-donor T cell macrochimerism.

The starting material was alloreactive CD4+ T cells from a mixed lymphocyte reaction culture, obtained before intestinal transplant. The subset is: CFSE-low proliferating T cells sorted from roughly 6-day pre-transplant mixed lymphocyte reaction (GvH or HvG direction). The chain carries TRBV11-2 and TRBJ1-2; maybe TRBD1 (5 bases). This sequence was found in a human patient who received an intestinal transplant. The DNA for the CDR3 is TGTGCCAGCGCCCGTTTTTGGGGCCCAGCTAACTATGGCTACACCTTC. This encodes CASARFWGPANYGYTF. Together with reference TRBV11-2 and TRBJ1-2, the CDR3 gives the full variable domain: EAGVAQSPRYKIIEKRQSVAFWCNPISGHATLYWYQQILGQGPKLLIQFQNNGVVDDSQLPKDRFSAERLKGVDSTLKIQPAKLEDSAVYLCASARFWGPANYGYTFGSGTRLTVV.